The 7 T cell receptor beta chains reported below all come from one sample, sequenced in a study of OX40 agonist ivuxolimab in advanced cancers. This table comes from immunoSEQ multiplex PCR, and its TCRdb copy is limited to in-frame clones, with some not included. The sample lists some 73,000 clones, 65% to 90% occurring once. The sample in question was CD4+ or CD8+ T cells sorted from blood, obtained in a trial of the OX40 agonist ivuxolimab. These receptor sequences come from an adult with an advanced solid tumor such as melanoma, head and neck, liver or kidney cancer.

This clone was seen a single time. The CDR3 reads CASSLGNRGIYEQYF. The CDR3 nucleotides are TGTGCCAGCAGCTTAGGAAACAGGGGGATCTACGAGCAGTACTTC. The chain is built from TRBV11-3 and TRBJ2-7; 8 bases map to TRBD1. Germline CDR1 is SGHNT and CDR2 is YENEEA. This CDR3 region has 15 residues. J lost 3 bases, V lost 1 base, and 5 bases had no gene match.

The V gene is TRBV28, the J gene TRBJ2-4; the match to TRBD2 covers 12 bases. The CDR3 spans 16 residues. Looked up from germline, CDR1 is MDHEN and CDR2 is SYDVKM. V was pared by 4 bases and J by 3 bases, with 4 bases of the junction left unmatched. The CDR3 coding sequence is TGTGCCAGCAGTTCCCCGACTAGCGGGGGCAAAAACATTCAGTACTTC. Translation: CASSSPTSGGKNIQYF.

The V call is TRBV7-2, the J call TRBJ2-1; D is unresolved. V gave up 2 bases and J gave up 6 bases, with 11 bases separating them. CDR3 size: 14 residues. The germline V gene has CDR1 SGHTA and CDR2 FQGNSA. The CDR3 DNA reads TGTGCCAGCAGCTTATCGAGAAACAGCAATGAGCAGTTCTTC. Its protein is CASSLSRNSNEQFF.

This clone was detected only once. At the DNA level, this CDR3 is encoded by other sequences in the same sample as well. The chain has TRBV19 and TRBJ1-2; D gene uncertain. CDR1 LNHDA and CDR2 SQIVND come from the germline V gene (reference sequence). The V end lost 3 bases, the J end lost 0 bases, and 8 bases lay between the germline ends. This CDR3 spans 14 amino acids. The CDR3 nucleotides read TGTGCCAGTAGTATTACAGCAGCTAACTATGGCTACACCTTC. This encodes CASSITAANYGYTF.

The CDR3 loop is CASSPFRGAYSNQPQHF. CDR3 sequence (DNA): TGTGCCAGCAGTCCCTTTAGGGGCGCCTATAGCAATCAGCCCCAGCATTTT. V is TRBV28 and J is TRBJ1-5; the D gene is possibly TRBD1 (5 bases). CDR3 length: 17 residues. The V end lost 5 bases, the J end lost 0 bases, and 17 bases lay between the germline ends. In germline, CDR1 is MDHEN, CDR2 SYDVKM.

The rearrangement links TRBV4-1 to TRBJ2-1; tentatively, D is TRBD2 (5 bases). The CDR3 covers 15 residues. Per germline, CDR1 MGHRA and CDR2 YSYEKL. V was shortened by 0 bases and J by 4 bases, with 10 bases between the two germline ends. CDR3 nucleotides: TGCGCCAGCAGCCAAGATCCAGCGGCATACAATGAGCAGTTCTTC. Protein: CASSQDPAAYNEQFF.

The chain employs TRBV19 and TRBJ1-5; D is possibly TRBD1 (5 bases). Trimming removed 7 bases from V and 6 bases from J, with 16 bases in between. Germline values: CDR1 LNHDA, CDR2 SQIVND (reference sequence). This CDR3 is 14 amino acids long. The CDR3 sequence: CASTKGRVGQPQHF. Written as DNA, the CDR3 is TGTGCCAGTACCAAGGGGCGTGTCGGTCAGCCCCAGCATTTT.